In its sample, the clone carrying this T cell receptor (beta chain) was seen many times. Its antigen remains unidentified. As part of library construction, unique molecular identifiers were attached to individual cDNA molecules. One entry per CDR3 protein results from TCRdb running MiXCR on the 5' RACE reads. Counted here are approximately 62,000 distinct CDR3 sequences, roughly 12% occurring once; the ten biggest clones make up 3.5% to 4.5%. This CDR3 is 16 amino acids long. V shed 3 bases and J shed 3 bases, with 16 bases lying between them. The source of the sample is a study of early T cells in non-severe SARS-CoV-2 infection. Study overall: RNA in bulk from unsorted whole blood was sequenced, and chains were unpaired.

The study's findings and limits: Private and CD4 specificities were missed by VDJdb matching, which favored anti-spike CD8 responses.

Sequencing was carried out using whole blood. The sequence was collected from an adult who was a healthcare worker with PCR-confirmed SARS-CoV-2 infection or an uninfected control (not recorded which). The chain combines TRBV12-3 or TRBV12-4 with TRBJ2-3; a weak D match, TRBD2 (5 bases). The CDR3 sequence: CASSLGAGIRTDTQYF. The CDR3 bases are TGTGCCAGCAGTTTGGGAGCAGGCATTAGGACAGATACGCAGTATTTT.